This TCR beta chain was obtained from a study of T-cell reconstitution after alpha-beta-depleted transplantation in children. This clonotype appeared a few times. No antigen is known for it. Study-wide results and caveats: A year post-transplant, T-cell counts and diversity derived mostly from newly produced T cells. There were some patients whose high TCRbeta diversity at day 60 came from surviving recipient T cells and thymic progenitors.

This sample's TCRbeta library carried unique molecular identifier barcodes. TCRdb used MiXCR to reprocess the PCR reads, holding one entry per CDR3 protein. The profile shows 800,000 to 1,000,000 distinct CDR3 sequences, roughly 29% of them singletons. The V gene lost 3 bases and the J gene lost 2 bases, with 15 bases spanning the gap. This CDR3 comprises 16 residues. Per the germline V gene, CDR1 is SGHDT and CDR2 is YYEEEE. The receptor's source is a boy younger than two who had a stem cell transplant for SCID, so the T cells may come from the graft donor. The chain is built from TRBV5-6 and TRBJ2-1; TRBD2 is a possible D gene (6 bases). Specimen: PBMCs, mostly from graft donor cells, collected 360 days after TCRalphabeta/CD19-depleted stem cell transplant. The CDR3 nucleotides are TGTGCCAGCAGCTACCAGGGTTGGACTACCTACAATGAGCAGTTCTTC. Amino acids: CASSYQGWTTYNEQFF. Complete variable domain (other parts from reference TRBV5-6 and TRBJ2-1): DAGVTQSPTHLIKTRGQQVTLRCSPKSGHDTVSWYQQALGQGPQFIFQYYEEEERQRGNFPDRFSGHQFPNYSSELNVNALLLGDSALYLCASSYQGWTTYNEQFFGPGTRLTVL.